A selection of T cell receptor beta chains follows, all from one sample in a study of blood T cell repertoires in COVID-19. The method was immunoSEQ multiplex PCR; TCRdb's version includes in-frame clones alone and lacks a portion of them. This table has under 250,000 clones, about four fifths appearing once. Sample: peripheral blood. These receptors came from a woman of 80 years or more with acute or convalescent COVID-19. Each CDR3 is given with its conserved first and last residue. Fields, in order: J gene, D gene, clone size, V gene, CDR3 DNA, CDR3 protein. A D gene is named only where the DNA matches it firmly. Only part of the rows carry a size: once, few, many, or a class if the clone is expanded.

J gene: TRBJ2-1; D gene: .; clone size: once; V gene: TRBV9; CDR3 DNA: TGTGCCAGCAGCGAGCCGACTAGTTTAAATGAGCAGTTCTTC; CDR3 protein: CASSEPTSLNEQFF
J gene: TRBJ2-5; D gene: .; clone size: .; V gene: TRBV12-3/TRBV12-4; CDR3 DNA: TGTGCCAGCAGAGAAGACAGCCAAGAGACCCAGTACTTC; CDR3 protein: CASREDSQETQYF
J gene: TRBJ2-7; D gene: TRBD2; clone size: once; V gene: TRBV7-2; CDR3 DNA: TGTGCCAGCAGCTTAGCCCCTAGCGGGGGGGCGTACGAGCAGTACTTC; CDR3 protein: CASSLAPSGGAYEQYF
J gene: TRBJ1-1; D gene: .; clone size: .; V gene: TRBV27; CDR3 DNA: TGTGCCAGCAGTCCGTTGAACAGGGCGTTGTCCGCTGAAGCTTTCTTT; CDR3 protein: CASSPLNRALSAEAFF
J gene: TRBJ2-3; D gene: TRBD2; clone size: .; V gene: TRBV7-8; CDR3 DNA: TGTGCCAGCAGCTTACGACTAGCGGTTAGCACAGATACGCAGTATTTT; CDR3 protein: CASSLRLAVSTDTQYF
J gene: TRBJ2-3; D gene: TRBD2; clone size: .; V gene: TRBV2; CDR3 DNA: TGTGCCAGCAGTGTGGGGCTAGCGGGGGGCTCAGATACGCAGTATTTT; CDR3 protein: CASSVGLAGGSDTQYF
J gene: TRBJ2-5; D gene: .; clone size: few; V gene: TRBV2; CDR3 DNA: TGTGCCAGCAGTAGCAAAGAGACCCAGTACTTC; CDR3 protein: CASSSKETQYF
J gene: TRBJ2-5; D gene: TRBD1; clone size: .; V gene: TRBV24-1; CDR3 DNA: TGTGCCACCAGTGACCCCGGACAGGGTGGGCGAGAGACCCAGTACTTC; CDR3 protein: CATSDPGQGGRETQYF
J gene: TRBJ1-2; D gene: .; clone size: .; V gene: TRBV7-9; CDR3 DNA: TGTGCCAGCAGCCAAGACAGTAACTATGGCTACACCTTC; CDR3 protein: CASSQDSNYGYTF
J gene: TRBJ1-5; D gene: .; clone size: .; V gene: TRBV15; CDR3 DNA: TGTGCCACCAGCAGAGATTCCCCGTATAGCAATCAGCCCCAGCATTTT; CDR3 protein: CATSRDSPYSNQPQHF
J gene: TRBJ2-3; D gene: .; clone size: .; V gene: TRBV4-2; CDR3 DNA: TGTGCCAGCAGCTACGAACGGGTAGCAGCAGATACGCAGTATTTT; CDR3 protein: CASSYERVAADTQYF
J gene: TRBJ2-7; D gene: .; clone size: few; V gene: TRBV5-4; CDR3 DNA: TGTGCCAGCAGCTCGTCACAGGGCGGGTACGAGCAGTACTTC; CDR3 protein: CASSSSQGGYEQYF
J gene: TRBJ1-1; D gene: .; clone size: .; V gene: TRBV4-2; CDR3 DNA: TGTGCCAGCAGCCAAACATCCAACACTGAAGCTTTCTTT; CDR3 protein: CASSQTSNTEAFF
J gene: TRBJ2-7; D gene: .; clone size: .; V gene: TRBV7-2; CDR3 DNA: TGTGCCAGCAGCTTAGCAGGGGTCAGCTCCTACGAGCAGTACTTC; CDR3 protein: CASSLAGVSSYEQYF
J gene: TRBJ2-7; D gene: .; clone size: few; V gene: TRBV6-5; CDR3 DNA: TGTGCCAGCCGAAGCAATACAGGGTATAGGGAGCAGTACTTC; CDR3 protein: CASRSNTGYREQYF
J gene: TRBJ1-2; D gene: .; clone size: .; V gene: TRBV19; CDR3 DNA: TGTGCCAGTAGTGGCCAAACACAAAACTATGGCTACACCTTC; CDR3 protein: CASSGQTQNYGYTF
J gene: TRBJ2-5; D gene: .; clone size: .; V gene: TRBV6-6; CDR3 DNA: TGTGCCAGCAGGGACTCGACGCAAGAGACCCAGTACTTC; CDR3 protein: CASRDSTQETQYF
J gene: TRBJ1-1; D gene: .; clone size: once; V gene: TRBV28; CDR3 DNA: TGTGCCAGCAGTTTTCGGGTCATGAACACTGAAGCTTTCTTT; CDR3 protein: CASSFRVMNTEAFF
J gene: TRBJ1-1; D gene: TRBD1; clone size: .; V gene: TRBV19; CDR3 DNA: TGTGCCAGTAGTATAAGGGGGCTAGCTTTCTTT; CDR3 protein: CASSIRGLAFF
J gene: TRBJ2-2; D gene: TRBD2; clone size: .; V gene: TRBV4-2; CDR3 DNA: TGTGCCAGCAGCCTGGGACTAGGACGGACCGGGGAGCTGTTTTTT; CDR3 protein: CASSLGLGRTGELFF
J gene: TRBJ1-1; D gene: .; clone size: .; V gene: TRBV6-5; CDR3 DNA: TGTGCCAGCAGTTCCCGATCCCTCACGGTGAACACTGAAGCTTTCTTT; CDR3 protein: CASSSRSLTVNTEAFF
J gene: TRBJ2-2; D gene: TRBD2; clone size: .; V gene: TRBV12-5; CDR3 DNA: TGTGCTAGTGGTTCCGGGAGGAGGGTAACACCCGGGGAGCTGTTTTTT; CDR3 protein: CASGSGRRVTPGELFF
J gene: TRBJ1-2; D gene: .; clone size: .; V gene: TRBV9; CDR3 DNA: TGTGCCAGCAGCGCCCCAATACAGGCCAGGCCCCACTATGGCTACACCTTC; CDR3 protein: CASSAPIQARPHYGYTF
J gene: TRBJ1-5; D gene: TRBD1; clone size: once; V gene: TRBV4-3; CDR3 DNA: TGCGCCAGCAGCCAAGATCTAGGGGGACAGGGGAATCAGCCCCAGCATTTT; CDR3 protein: CASSQDLGGQGNQPQHF
J gene: TRBJ2-1; D gene: TRBD2; clone size: .; V gene: TRBV9; CDR3 DNA: TGTGCCAGCAGCCTGAGCGGGGGGCCTAATGAGCAGTTCTTC; CDR3 protein: CASSLSGGPNEQFF
J gene: TRBJ2-3; D gene: .; clone size: .; V gene: TRBV5-1; CDR3 DNA: TGCGCCAGCAGCTCCTATCAGGGAACAGATACGCAGTATTTT; CDR3 protein: CASSSYQGTDTQYF
J gene: TRBJ2-7; D gene: .; clone size: .; V gene: TRBV5-6; CDR3 DNA: TGTGCCAGCAACCCCATGTGGGGGACAAGGGATCACGAGCAGTACTTC; CDR3 protein: CASNPMWGTRDHEQYF
J gene: TRBJ1-4; D gene: .; clone size: .; V gene: TRBV15; CDR3 DNA: TGTGCCACCAGCAGAGATTGGGGGGATAATGAAAAACTGTTTTTT; CDR3 protein: CATSRDWGDNEKLFF
J gene: TRBJ2-4; D gene: TRBD1; clone size: .; V gene: TRBV7-2; CDR3 DNA: TGTGCCAGCAGCCTGGGGCGGGACAGGGGTAACATTCAGTACTTC; CDR3 protein: CASSLGRDRGNIQYF